Reported below is one T cell receptor (beta chain). V gave up 2 bases and J gave up 8 bases, with 3 bases separating them. This CDR3 has 11 residues. The record originates from a study of CD8+CD57+ T cells in acquired aplastic anemia. TCR beta VDJ and CDR3 profiling used genomic DNA as template. TCRdb recomputed calls from the reads with MiXCR, one row per CDR3 protein. Of 95,000 to 150,000 distinct CDR3 sequences detected, roughly 55% appear once; the ten largest clones hold about 31%. All sequencing subjects had displayed CD8+CD57+ cell expansion on flow cytometry. The receptor was derived from a human donor with aplastic anemia. The V call is TRBV12-3 or TRBV12-4, the J call TRBJ2-2; D is ambiguous. Sequenced input: sorted CD4+, CD8+, or CD8+CD57+ T cells (not recorded which) from PBMCs. The CDR3 DNA reads as TGTGCCAGCAGTTTAAGTGGGGAGCTGTTTTTT. This encodes CASSLSGELFF.